A single sample is the source of the 18 T cell receptor beta chains below, sequenced in a study of blood T cell repertoires in COVID-19. Produced via immunoSEQ multiplex PCR; TCRdb's table is partial and in-frame only. The data contain over 150,000 clones, 80% to 85% of them singletons. Sequencing used peripheral blood. Source of these receptors: a woman aged 70 to 79 with COVID-19, enrolled during active disease.

This clone was seen only once. This chain uses TRBV7-2 with TRBJ2-7, with a possible D match to TRBD1 (6 bases). CDR1 SGHTA and CDR2 FQGNSA come from the germline V gene. This CDR3 contains 15 residues. Trimming pared 5 bases from V and 3 bases from J, leaving 17 bases between. CDR3 nucleotide sequence: TGTGCCAGCAGCCATGGGGGCGGGCAGATCTACGAGCAGTACTTC. Residues: CASSHGGGQIYEQYF.

J is TRBJ2-1 and V is TRBV18; TRBD1 aligns across 9 bases. The germline CDR1 and CDR2 sequences are KGHSH and LQKENI. J was trimmed by 7 bases and V by 2 bases; bases with no gene match: 9. The CDR3 has 16 amino acids. The CDR3 is CASSPLVQGAQNEQFF. The CDR3 coding sequence is TGTGCCAGCTCACCATTAGTACAGGGGGCGCAAAATGAGCAGTTCTTC.

The CDR3 sequence: CASSKYRTGGFAGNTIYF. The CDR3 DNA reads TGTGCCAGCAGCAAATACAGGACAGGGGGCTTCGCTGGAAACACCATATATTTT. The J gene is TRBJ1-3, the V gene TRBV21-1; the table's D call, TRBD1, was not checked against the DNA. TRBV21-1 is flagged as a pseudogene. This CDR3 has 18 residues.

The chain uses TRBV27 and TRBJ1-2, with 8 bases matching TRBD1. J gave up 4 bases and V 3 bases, and 7 bases lay outside the gene matches. Looked up from germline, CDR1 is MNHEY and CDR2 is SMNVEV (reference sequence). There are 15 residues in the CDR3. CDR3 nucleotides: TGTGCCAGCAGTTTCTCCAGGGGGCCCGCCTATGGCTACACCTTC. Translated, it gives CASSFSRGPAYGYTF.

The chain uses TRBV18 and TRBJ2-7, with unresolved D. Germline V gene sequence: CDR1 KGHSH, CDR2 LQKENI. This CDR3 contains 14 residues. Deletions cut 2 bases from V and 10 bases from J, with 18 bases between. The CDR3, as DNA: TGTGCCAGCTCACCAACCCTACTCCTCGGTCAACAGTACTTC. This encodes CASSPTLLLGQQYF.

The chain uses TRBV19 and TRBJ1-3; a possible D gene is TRBD1 (5 bases). The germline gives CDR1 LNHDA, CDR2 SQIVND (reference sequence). V lost 6 bases and J 0 bases, leaving 15 bases between the germline ends. This CDR3 spans 16 amino acids. The CDR3 sequence: CASRESDSLSGNTIYF. The CDR3, as DNA: TGTGCCAGTAGAGAATCCGACAGCCTCTCTGGAAACACCATATATTTT.

The rearrangement uses TRBV2 and TRBJ1-2; the match to TRBD1 covers 7 bases. Germline V gene sequence: CDR1 SNHLY, CDR2 FYNNEI. Trimming removed 7 bases from V and 5 bases from J; junction bases left unmatched: 13. The CDR3 runs to 15 residues. The CDR3 DNA sequence: TGTGCCAGCATCTGGCCCCAGGGGGGATTGTATGGCTACACCTTC. This sequence encodes CASIWPQGGLYGYTF.

DNA of the CDR3: TGTGCCAGCAGCTTAGATGGGGGCAGCACTGAAGCTTTCTTT. This translates into CASSLDGGSTEAFF. The chain links TRBV7-2 to TRBJ1-1; D is possibly TRBD1 (6 bases). V lost 1 base and J 4 bases, leaving 10 bases between the germline ends. Germline V lookup: CDR1 SGHTA, CDR2 FQGNSA. The CDR3 has 14 residues.

This clone has a handful of counts. This chain connects TRBV12-3 or TRBV12-4 to TRBJ1-1, with 9 bases aligning to TRBD1. V lost 5 bases and J lost 11; bases outside the gene matches: 6. This CDR3 has 12 residues. Written as DNA, the CDR3 is TGTGCCAGCAGTGTTGGGACAGGGCGGGCTTTCTTT. Its protein is CASSVGTGRAFF.

This clone has just one count. The chain couples TRBV12-3 or TRBV12-4 to TRBJ2-7, with D possibly TRBD1 on 5 matching bases. The CDR3 loop spans 11 amino acids. Trimming removed 5 bases at V and 6 bases at J, with 8 bases between. The CDR3 protein is CASSLDSEQYF. CDR3 DNA sequence: TGTGCCAGCAGTCTAGACAGCGAGCAGTACTTC.

The chain has TRBV19 and TRBJ2-4; 10 nucleotides align to TRBD2. The germline gives CDR1 LNHDA, CDR2 SQIVND (reference sequence). The CDR3 contains 20 residues. V was clipped by 3 bases and J by 1 base; unmatched bases: 15. CDR3 protein: CASSIAGIAGGVGAKNIQYF. CDR3 nucleotide sequence: TGTGCCAGTAGTATCGCAGGGATAGCGGGAGGCGTGGGGGCCAAAAACATTCAGTACTTC.

This chain uses TRBV2 with TRBJ2-7; perhaps TRBD2 as D (6 bases). The germline V gene has CDR1 SNHLY and CDR2 FYNNEI. The CDR3 runs to 12 residues. V was clipped by 4 bases and J by 3 bases, with 7 bases between them. CDR3 sequence reads: CASSGGVYEQYF. The CDR3 bases are TGTGCCAGCAGTGGCGGGGTCTACGAGCAGTACTTC.

Note on this clone: Other DNA sequences in the same sample also yield this CDR3. The chain combines TRBV11-2 with TRBJ2-7; D possibly corresponds to TRBD1 (6 bases). Germline V gene lookup returns CDR1 SGHAT and CDR2 FQNNGV. The V gene lost 0 bases and the J gene lost 2 bases, with 8 bases spanning the gap. The CDR3 spans 14 residues. The CDR3 coding sequence is TGTGCCAGCAGCTTAGACAGGGGCACCTACGAGCAGTACTTC. Translation: CASSLDRGTYEQYF.

This rearrangement joins TRBV6-2 or TRBV6-3 to TRBJ1-1, with D perhaps TRBD1 (6 bases). The CDR3 extends over 13 amino acids. Germline CDR1 and CDR2: MNHEY and SVGEGT. V was clipped by 2 bases and J by 6 bases, with 10 bases between them. CDR3 DNA: TGTGCCAGCAGTTACCAAAACAGGGCTGAAGCTTTCTTT. Amino acid sequence: CASSYQNRAEAFF.

The chain links TRBV19 to TRBJ1-2, with no clear D. The CDR3 is 13 residues long. The V end was cut by 3 bases, the J end by 8 bases, with 13 bases between. In germline, CDR1 is LNHDA, CDR2 SQIVND (reference sequence). The CDR3 protein is CASSIRGYLGYTF. CDR3 bases: TGTGCCAGTAGTATCCGGGGATATTTGGGCTACACCTTC.

The chain employs TRBV6-1 and TRBJ1-6; D is uncertain. The CDR3 is 13 residues long. V was shortened by 6 bases and J by 7 bases, with 10 bases between the two germline ends. The germline V gene has CDR1 MNHNS and CDR2 SASEGT. The CDR3 region is CASRAGSNSPLHF. CDR3 coding DNA: TGTGCCAGCAGGGCAGGCTCGAATTCACCCCTCCACTTT.

The chain uses TRBV7-8 and TRBJ2-7; maybe TRBD2 (6 bases). Trimming shortened V by 4 bases and J by 3 bases, and 19 bases separated the two germline ends. CDR1 is SGHVS, CDR2 FQNEAQ, per germline. CDR3 size: 16 residues. The CDR3 sequence is CASSSLTSGLLYEQYF. The CDR3 region has the DNA TGTGCCAGCAGCTCCTTAACCAGCGGGTTGCTCTACGAGCAGTACTTC.

The chain links TRBV3-1 (or the pseudogene TRBV3-2) to TRBJ2-1; 11 bases fit TRBD2. The junction had 11 bases not matched to a gene; V was cut back by 4 bases and J by 9 bases. There are 16 residues in the CDR3. Germline V lookup: CDR1 LGHDT, CDR2 YNNKEL (reference sequence). In nucleotides, the CDR3 is TGTGCCAGCAGCCGGACATTAGCGGGAGGGCCCGGTGAGCAGTTCTTC. It yields the protein CASSRTLAGGPGEQFF.